Below, 20 T cell receptor beta chains from the same sample are listed, as sequenced in a study of identical twins. TCRdb redid the calling of the 5' RACE reads with MiXCR, one entry per CDR3 protein. The sample records around 1.7 million distinct CDR3 sequences, about 32% being singletons. The specimen sequenced was cord blood. These receptors all stem from a newborn girl in good health.

This clonotype was counted between two and nine times. This sequence joins TRBV20-1 and TRBJ2-3, with 7 positions matching TRBD2. With V trimmed by 5 bases and J by 10 bases, 6 bases remained unmatched. The germline CDR1 and CDR2 sequences are DFQATT and SNEGSKA (reference sequence). CDR3 size: 11 residues. CDR3 sequence reads: CSAGGGGAQYF. CDR3 nucleotides: TGCAGTGCTGGGGGGGGTGGCGCGCAGTATTTT.

The V gene is TRBV7-9, the J gene TRBJ2-2; D unclear. The CDR3 spans 14 residues. Trimming took off 2 bases at V and 5 bases at J, with 9 bases between the two ends. CDR1 and CDR2 (germline): SEHNR, FQNEAQ (reference sequence). The CDR3 spells CASSLYRPTGELFF. CDR3 nucleotides: TGTGCCAGCAGCTTATATAGGCCGACCGGGGAGCTGTTTTTT.

There are a few counts of this clonotype. The rearrangement uses TRBV18 and TRBJ2-7; 10 nucleotides agree with TRBD1. V dropped 8 bases and J dropped 3; count of bases not matched to a gene: 4. The CDR3 is 13 amino acids. Germline CDR1 and CDR2: KGHSH and LQKENI. For the CDR3, the DNA is TGTGCCAGCCACCGGGACAGGGGCTACGAGCAGTACTTC. Protein sequence: CASHRDRGYEQYF.

This chain links TRBV2 with TRBJ2-7; 7 bases line up with TRBD1. The CDR3 loop spans 12 amino acids. Germline V lookup: CDR1 SNHLY, CDR2 FYNNEI. V lost 6 bases and J lost 6; bases outside the gene matches: 5. In nucleotides, the CDR3 is TGTGCCAGCAGAGTCGACAGGGCCGAGCAGTACTTC. This encodes CASRVDRAEQYF. Using reference TRBV2 and TRBJ2-7 for the parts outside the CDR3, the full variable domain is EPEVTQTPSHQVTQMGQEVILRCVPISNHLYFYWYRQILGQKVEFLVSFYNNEISEKSEIFDDQFSVERPDGSNFTLKIRSTKLEDSAMYFCASRVDRAEQYFGPGTRLTVT.

V usage is TRBV28 and J usage is TRBJ2-5; TRBD2 matches 9 bases. The CDR3 sequence is 15 residues long. Germline CDR1 reads MDHEN; CDR2 reads SYDVKM. The J segment lost 6 bases and the V segment lost 11 bases, leaving 16 bases of the junction unmatched. CDR3 bases: TGTGCCGGCAATCCTAGCGGGGTAAATGTAAAGACCCAGTACTTC. Translated: CAGNPSGVNVKTQYF.

Concerning this clonotype: The junction does not match germline at one end; this may be a read error. The chain is built from TRBV27 and TRBJ1-1; TRBD1 might be the D (5 bases). From germline, CDR1 is MNHEY and CDR2 SMNVEV (reference sequence). This CDR3 region has 15 residues. The CDR3: CASSLGRGFGTEALF. As DNA, the CDR3 is TGTGCCAGCAGTTTAGGTCGGGGATTTGGGACTGAAGCTTTATTT.

This rearrangement joins TRBV20-1 to TRBJ2-3; 7 bases align to TRBD1. The ends lost 6 bases at V and 2 bases at J; junction bases unmatched: 5. CDR1 and CDR2 (germline): DFQATT, SNEGSKA (reference sequence). This CDR3 comprises 13 residues. CDR3: CSARDSITDTQYF. The CDR3 nucleotides read TGCAGTGCCCGGGACAGCATCACAGATACGCAGTATTTT.

The chain employs TRBV3-1 and TRBJ2-1, with 8 bases matching TRBD2. The germline CDR1 and CDR2 sequences are LGHDT and YNNKEL (reference sequence). Germline trimming cut 4 bases from V and 4 bases from J; bases unmatched to any gene: 6. The CDR3 is 15 amino acids. CDR3 residues: CASSRMSGGYNEQFF. The CDR3 DNA sequence: TGTGCCAGCAGCCGCATGAGCGGGGGTTACAATGAGCAGTTCTTC.

The chain recombines TRBV20-1 with TRBJ2-2; D unresolved. The CDR3 totals 14 residues. V gave up 2 bases and J gave up 4 bases, with 11 bases separating them. The germline CDR1 and CDR2 sequences are DFQATT and SNEGSKA (reference sequence). This chain's CDR3 is CSARMVDPTGELFF. For the CDR3, the DNA is TGCAGTGCTAGAATGGTGGATCCCACCGGGGAGCTGTTTTTT.

The chain couples TRBV10-3 to TRBJ1-1, with D hard to call. The germline CDR1 and CDR2 sequences are ENHRY and SYGVKD. V lost 3 bases and J 7 bases, leaving 12 bases between the germline ends. CDR3 length: 13 amino acids. This chain's CDR3 is CAISEVVLGEAFF. The CDR3 DNA sequence: TGTGCCATCAGTGAAGTAGTCTTAGGTGAAGCTTTCTTT.

The V call is TRBV29-1, the J call TRBJ2-4, with 7 bases matching TRBD1. Matching the DNA end better, TRBJ2-7 makes the J call doubtful. This CDR3 spans 15 amino acids. Germline V CDR1 and CDR2: SQVTM, ANQGSEA. DNA of the CDR3: TGCAGCGTTGAAGATTGGAGTCAGGGGGCCTACGAGCAGTACTTC. Amino acids: CSVEDWSQGAYEQYF.

This clonotype was found a few times. The CDR3 here is CASSQQGFSNQPQHF. Here the CDR3 DNA reads TGTGCCAGCAGCCAACAGGGGTTTAGCAATCAGCCCCAGCATTTT. The chain employs TRBV4-2 and TRBJ1-5; D is possibly TRBD1 (6 bases). The CDR3 has 15 amino acids. Germline V CDR1 and CDR2: LGHNA, YNFKEQ. V dropped 2 bases and J dropped 0 bases, with 8 bases sitting between them.

This clonotype was counted only a few times. This chain joins TRBV20-1 and TRBJ1-5, with TRBD1 matching 8 bases. The CDR3 loop spans 13 amino acids. CDR1 is DFQATT and CDR2 is SNEGSKA in the germline V gene (reference sequence). V lost 6 bases, J lost 7 bases, and 8 bases stayed unmatched. The CDR3 coding sequence is TGCAGTGCCAGAACAGGGGGGGGACAGCCCCAGCATTTT. This codes for CSARTGGGQPQHF.

Only a few counts were recorded for this clonotype. This chain joins TRBV7-9 and TRBJ2-7; D ambiguous. Germline V gene sequence: CDR1 SEHNR, CDR2 FQNEAQ (reference sequence). Trimming cost V 5 bases and J 3 bases, with 17 bases left between them. This CDR3 region has 15 residues. The CDR3 loop is CASSPRSSLYYEQYF. The CDR3 nucleotides are TGTGCCAGCAGCCCTCGTAGCAGCCTCTACTACGAGCAGTACTTC.

This clonotype appeared once. This chain joins TRBV6-1 and TRBJ1-1; D uncertain. The CDR3 has 12 amino acids. V lost 8 bases, J lost 8 bases, and 15 bases lay in between. The germline gives CDR1 MNHNS, CDR2 SASEGT. The CDR3 DNA follows: TGTGCCAGCCGCCGTCAGTCGGCAGAAGCTTTCTTT. It translates to CASRRQSAEAFF.

This clonotype was detected ten times or more. The rearrangement uses TRBV11-2 and TRBJ2-1; tentative D call: TRBD2 (5 bases). Per germline, CDR1 SGHAT and CDR2 FQNNGV. CDR3 size: 13 residues. V was shortened by 4 bases and J by 9 bases, with 13 bases between the two germline ends. This chain's CDR3 is CASSSVVRGEQFF. The CDR3 coding sequence is TGTGCCAGCAGCTCGGTAGTTCGGGGTGAGCAGTTCTTC.

The chain joins TRBV7-2 to TRBJ2-7; 7 nucleotides agree with TRBD2. The V and J ends lost 3 bases and 3 bases, in that order; junction bases with no gene match: 8. There are 15 residues in the CDR3. The germline V gene has CDR1 SGHTA and CDR2 FQGNSA. Written as DNA, the CDR3 is TGTGCCAGCAGCTTGGGGGGGGTTCTCTTCTACGAGCAGTACTTC. This sequence encodes CASSLGGVLFYEQYF.

There are a few counts of this clonotype. This rearrangement joins TRBV12-3 or TRBV12-4 to TRBJ2-3; TRBD2 matches at 7 bases. Losses at the gene ends were 4 bases for V and 6 bases for J; bases not matched to a gene: 4. The CDR3 covers 13 residues. In nucleotides, the CDR3 is TGTGCCAGCAGTTCAAGGGAGGGGGATACGCAGTATTTT. It codes for CASSSREGDTQYF.

This chain joins TRBV20-1 and TRBJ1-2; 11 bases line up with TRBD1. The germline gives CDR1 DFQATT, CDR2 SNEGSKA (reference sequence). Unmatched junction bases numbered 8, after V lost 7 bases and J lost 4 bases. CDR3 length: 14 amino acids. The CDR3 DNA reads TGCAGTGTACTCCGGGACAGGGGGGTCTATGGCTACACCTTC. Translated: CSVLRDRGVYGYTF.

The CDR3 sequence is CASSPLEVGTDTQYF. The CDR3 DNA reads TGTGCCAGCAGTCCCCTGGAAGTAGGAACAGATACGCAGTATTTT. The genes are TRBV6-2 or TRBV6-3 and TRBJ2-3; D ambiguous. Looked up from germline, CDR1 is MNHEY and CDR2 is SVGEGT. The CDR3 sequence is 15 residues long. V was clipped by 5 bases and J by 3 bases, with 15 bases between them.